This T cell receptor (beta chain) was captured by sequencing in a study of blood T cell repertoires in COVID-19. Using immunoSEQ multiplex PCR, the repertoire was profiled, and TCRdb retains in-frame clones only, with some absent. Found here are 35,000 to 55,000 clones, 87% of them singletons; the top ten hold approximately 5%. CDR1 is LGHNA and CDR2 is YSLEER in the germline V gene. With 3 bases clipped from V and 3 bases from J, the junction kept 7 bases outside the gene matches. The CDR3 loop spans 18 amino acids. This receptor was obtained from a human donor in a cohort sampled during active COVID-19. The chain joins TRBV4-3 to TRBJ2-6, with TRBD2 matching 11 bases. The sequenced material came from peripheral blood. In DNA form, the CDR3 reads TGCGCCAGCAGCCAGTTACTAGCGGGAGAAGGTGGGGCCAACGTCCTGACTTTC. This encodes CASSQLLAGEGGANVLTF.